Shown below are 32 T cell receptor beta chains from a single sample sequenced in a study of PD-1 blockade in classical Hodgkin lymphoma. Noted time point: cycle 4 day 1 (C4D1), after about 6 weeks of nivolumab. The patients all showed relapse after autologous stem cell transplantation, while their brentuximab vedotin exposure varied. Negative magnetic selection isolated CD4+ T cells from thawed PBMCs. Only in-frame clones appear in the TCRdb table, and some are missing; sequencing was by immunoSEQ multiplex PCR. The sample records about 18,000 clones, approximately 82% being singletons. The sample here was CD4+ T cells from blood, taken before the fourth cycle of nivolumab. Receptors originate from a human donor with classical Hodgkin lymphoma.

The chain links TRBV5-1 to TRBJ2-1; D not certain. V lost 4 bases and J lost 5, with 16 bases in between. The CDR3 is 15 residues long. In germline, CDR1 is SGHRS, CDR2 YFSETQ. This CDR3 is CASSESGGRNNEQFF. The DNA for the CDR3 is TGCGCCAGCAGCGAGTCCGGTGGACGCAACAATGAGCAGTTCTTC.

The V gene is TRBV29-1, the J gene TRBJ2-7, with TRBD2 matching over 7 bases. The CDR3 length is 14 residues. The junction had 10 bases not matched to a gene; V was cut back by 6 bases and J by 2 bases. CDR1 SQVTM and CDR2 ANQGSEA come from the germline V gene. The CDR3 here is CSVVRREFTYEQYF. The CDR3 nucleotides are TGCAGCGTAGTCCGGCGGGAGTTCACCTACGAGCAGTACTTC.

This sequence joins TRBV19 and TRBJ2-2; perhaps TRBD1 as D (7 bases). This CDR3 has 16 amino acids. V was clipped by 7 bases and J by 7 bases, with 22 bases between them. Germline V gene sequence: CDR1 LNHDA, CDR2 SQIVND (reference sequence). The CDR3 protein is CASTLGGGGSVGELFF. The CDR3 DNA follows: TGTGCCAGTACCCTAGGAGGAGGGGGCTCGGTCGGGGAGCTGTTTTTT.

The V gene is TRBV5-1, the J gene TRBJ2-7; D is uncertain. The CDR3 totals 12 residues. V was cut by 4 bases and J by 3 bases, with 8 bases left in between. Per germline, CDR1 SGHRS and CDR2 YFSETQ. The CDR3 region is CASSLFGYEQYF. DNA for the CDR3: TGCGCCAGCAGCCTATTCGGCTACGAGCAGTACTTC.

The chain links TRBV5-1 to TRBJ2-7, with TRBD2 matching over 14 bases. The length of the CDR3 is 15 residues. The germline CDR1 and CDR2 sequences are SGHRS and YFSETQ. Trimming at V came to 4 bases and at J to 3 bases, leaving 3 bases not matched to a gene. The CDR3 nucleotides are TGCGCCAGCAGCACGGGGACTAGCGGGAGCTACGAGCAGTACTTC. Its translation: CASSTGTSGSYEQYF.

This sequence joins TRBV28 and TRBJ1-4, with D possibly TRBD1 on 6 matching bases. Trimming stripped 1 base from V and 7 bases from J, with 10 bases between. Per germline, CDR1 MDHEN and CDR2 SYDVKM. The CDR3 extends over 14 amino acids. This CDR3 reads CASSLSGGGEKLFF. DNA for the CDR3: TGTGCCAGCAGTTTATCGGGGGGCGGTGAAAAACTGTTTTTT.

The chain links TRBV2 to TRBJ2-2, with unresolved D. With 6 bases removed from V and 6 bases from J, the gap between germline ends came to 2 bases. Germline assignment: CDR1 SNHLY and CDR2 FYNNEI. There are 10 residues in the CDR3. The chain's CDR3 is CASRSGELFF. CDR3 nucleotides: TGTGCCAGCAGGTCCGGGGAGCTGTTTTTT.

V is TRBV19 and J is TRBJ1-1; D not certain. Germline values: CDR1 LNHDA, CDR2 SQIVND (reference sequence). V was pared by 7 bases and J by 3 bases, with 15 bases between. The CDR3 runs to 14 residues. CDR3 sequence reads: CASTRIGWHTEAFF. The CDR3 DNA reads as TGTGCCAGTACCAGGATAGGGTGGCACACTGAAGCTTTCTTT. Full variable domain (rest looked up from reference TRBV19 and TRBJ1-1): DGGITQSPKYLFRKEGQNVTLSCEQNLNHDAMYWYRQDPGQGLRLIYYSQIVNDFQKGDIAEGYSVSREKKESFPLTVTSAQKNPTAFYLCASTRIGWHTEAFFGQGTRLTVV.

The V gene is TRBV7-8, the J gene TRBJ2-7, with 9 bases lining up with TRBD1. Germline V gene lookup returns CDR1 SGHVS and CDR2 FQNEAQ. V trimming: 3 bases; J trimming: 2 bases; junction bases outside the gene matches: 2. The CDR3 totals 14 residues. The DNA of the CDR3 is TGTGCCAGCAGCTTCGGGACAGGGCCCTACGAGCAGTACTTC. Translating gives CASSFGTGPYEQYF.

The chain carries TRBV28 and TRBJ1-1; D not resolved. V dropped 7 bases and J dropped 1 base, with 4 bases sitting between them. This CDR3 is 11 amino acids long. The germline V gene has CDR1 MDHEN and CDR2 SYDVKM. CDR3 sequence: CASNKNTEAFF. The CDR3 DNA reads TGTGCCAGCAACAAGAACACTGAAGCTTTCTTT.

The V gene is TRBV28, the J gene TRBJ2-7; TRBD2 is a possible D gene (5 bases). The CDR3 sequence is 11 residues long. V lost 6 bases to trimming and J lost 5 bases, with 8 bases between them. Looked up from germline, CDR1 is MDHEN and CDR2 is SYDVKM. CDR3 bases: TGTGCCAGCAGCCGGCGGGACGAGCAGTACTTC. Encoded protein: CASSRRDEQYF. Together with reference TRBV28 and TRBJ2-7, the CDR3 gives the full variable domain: DVKVTQSSRYLVKRTGEKVFLECVQDMDHENMFWYRQDPGLGLRLIYFSYDVKMKEKGDIPEGYSVSREKKERFSLILESASTNQTSMYLCASSRRDEQYFGPGTRLTVT.

CDR3 bases: TGCGCCAGCAGCTTGGGCGGGAGCTCTGGAAACACCATATATTTT. Protein sequence: CASSLGGSSGNTIYF. The chain couples TRBV5-1 to TRBJ1-3, with D hard to call. CDR3 length: 15 residues. Deletions cut 0 bases from V and 0 bases from J, with 7 bases between. The germline V gene has CDR1 SGHRS and CDR2 YFSETQ. The full variable domain, in which reference TRBV5-1 and TRBJ1-3 provide the parts outside the CDR3, is KAGVTQTPRYLIKTRGQQVTLSCSPISGHRSVSWYQQTPGQGLQFLFEYFSETQRNKGNFPGRFSGRQFSNSRSEMNVSTLELGDSALYLCASSLGGSSGNTIYFGEGSWLTVV.

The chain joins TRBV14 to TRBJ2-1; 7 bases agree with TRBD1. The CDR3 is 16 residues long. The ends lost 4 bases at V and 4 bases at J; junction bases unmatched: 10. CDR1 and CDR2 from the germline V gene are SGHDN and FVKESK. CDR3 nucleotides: TGTGCCAGCAGCCGTCGTACCGGGACAGTTTACAATGAGCAGTTCTTC. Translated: CASSRRTGTVYNEQFF.

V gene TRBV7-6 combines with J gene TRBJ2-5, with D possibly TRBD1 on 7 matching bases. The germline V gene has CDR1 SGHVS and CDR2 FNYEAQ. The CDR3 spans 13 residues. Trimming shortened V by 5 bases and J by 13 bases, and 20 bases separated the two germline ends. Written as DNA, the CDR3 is TGTGCCAGCAGCAAGACAGGGTTGGGGGGCCCGTACTTC. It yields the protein CASSKTGLGGPYF. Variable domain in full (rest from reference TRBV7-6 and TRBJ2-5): GAGVSQSPRYKVTKRGQDVALRCDPISGHVSLYWYRQALGQGPEFLTYFNYEAQQDKSGLPNDRFSAERPEGSISTLTIQRTEQRDSAMYRCASSKTGLGGPYFGPGTRLLVL.

CDR3 sequence: CASSPLGGARSYGYTF. The CDR3 DNA is TGTGCCAGCTCACCCCTTGGGGGGGCGCGGAGCTATGGCTACACCTTC. J is TRBJ1-2 and V is TRBV18; TRBD1 might be the D (6 bases). Looked up from germline, CDR1 is KGHSH and CDR2 is LQKENI. The length of the CDR3 is 16 residues. Trimming cost V 3 bases and J 4 bases, with 18 bases left between them.

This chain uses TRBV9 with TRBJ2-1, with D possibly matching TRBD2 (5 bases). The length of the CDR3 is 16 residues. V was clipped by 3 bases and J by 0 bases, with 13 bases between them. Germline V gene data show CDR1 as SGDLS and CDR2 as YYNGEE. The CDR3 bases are TGTGCCAGCAGCGCAGAAAGCGGATCCTCCTACAATGAGCAGTTCTTC. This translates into CASSAESGSSYNEQFF. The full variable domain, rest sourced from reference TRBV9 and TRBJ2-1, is DSGVTQTPKHLITATGQRVTLRCSPRSGDLSVYWYQQSLDQGLQFLIQYYNGEERAKGNILERFSAQQFPDLHSELNLSSLELGDSALYFCASSAESGSSYNEQFFGPGTRLTVL.

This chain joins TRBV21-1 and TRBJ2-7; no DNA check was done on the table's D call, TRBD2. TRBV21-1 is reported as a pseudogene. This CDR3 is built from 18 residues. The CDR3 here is CASSPVFWRESPPYEQYF. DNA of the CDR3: TGTGCCAGCAGCCCCGTTTTTTGGCGGGAGTCCCCCCCCTACGAGCAGTACTTC.

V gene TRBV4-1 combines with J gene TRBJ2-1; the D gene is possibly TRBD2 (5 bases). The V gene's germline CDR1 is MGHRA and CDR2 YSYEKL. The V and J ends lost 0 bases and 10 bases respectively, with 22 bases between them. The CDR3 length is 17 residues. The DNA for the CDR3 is TGCGCCAGCAGCCAAGATCTCGCCGGGGATAGCAAGCGGGAGCAGTTCTTC. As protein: CASSQDLAGDSKREQFF.

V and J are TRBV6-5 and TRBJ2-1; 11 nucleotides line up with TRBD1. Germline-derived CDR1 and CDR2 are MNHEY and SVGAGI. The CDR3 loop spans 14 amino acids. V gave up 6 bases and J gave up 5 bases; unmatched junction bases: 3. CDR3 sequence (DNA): TGTGCCAGCAGCGGGACAGGGGGGAACAATGAGCAGTTCTTC. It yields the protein CASSGTGGNNEQFF.

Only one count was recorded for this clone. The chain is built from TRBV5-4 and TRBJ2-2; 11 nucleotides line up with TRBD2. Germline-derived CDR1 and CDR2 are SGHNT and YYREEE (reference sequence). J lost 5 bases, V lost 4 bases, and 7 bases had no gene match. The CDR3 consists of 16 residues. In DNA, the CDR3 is TGTGCCAGCAGCCGCGGGACTAGCGGAAATACCGGGGAGCTGTTTTTT. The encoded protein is CASSRGTSGNTGELFF.

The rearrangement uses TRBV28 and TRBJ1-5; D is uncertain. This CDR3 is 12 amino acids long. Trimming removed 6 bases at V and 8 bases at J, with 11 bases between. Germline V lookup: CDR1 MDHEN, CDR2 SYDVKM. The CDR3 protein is CASSPPREPQHF. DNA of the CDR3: TGTGCCAGCAGCCCTCCCCGGGAGCCCCAGCATTTT.

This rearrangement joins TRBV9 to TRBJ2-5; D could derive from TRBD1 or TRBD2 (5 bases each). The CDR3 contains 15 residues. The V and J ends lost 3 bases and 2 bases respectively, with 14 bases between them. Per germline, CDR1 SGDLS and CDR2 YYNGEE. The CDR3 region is CASSATGLTQETQYF. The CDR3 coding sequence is TGTGCCAGCAGCGCCACAGGACTGACACAAGAGACCCAGTACTTC.

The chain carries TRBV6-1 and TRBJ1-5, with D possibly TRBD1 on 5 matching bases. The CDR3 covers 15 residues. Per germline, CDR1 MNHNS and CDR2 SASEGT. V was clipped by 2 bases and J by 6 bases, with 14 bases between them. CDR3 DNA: TGTGCCAGCAGTGAAAATGGGGGAGCAGGTCAGCCCCAGCATTTT. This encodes CASSENGGAGQPQHF.

In DNA, the CDR3 is TGTGCCTGCGCCAAGGGACAGGTAACCTACGAGCAGTACTTC. Protein sequence: CACAKGQVTYEQYF. The chain joins TRBV30 to TRBJ2-7; TRBD1 matches 8 bases. The V segment lost 6 bases and the J segment 2 bases; nucleotides outside the gene matches: 9. Per germline, CDR1 GTSNPN and CDR2 SVGIG (reference sequence). The CDR3 is 14 residues long. Full variable domain (outside the CDR3, taken from reference TRBV30 and TRBJ2-7): SQTIHQWPATLVQPVGSPLSLECTVEGTSNPNLYWYRQAAGRGLQLLFYSVGIGQISSEVPQNLSASRPQDRQFILSSKKLLLSDSGFYLCACAKGQVTYEQYFGPGTRLTVT.

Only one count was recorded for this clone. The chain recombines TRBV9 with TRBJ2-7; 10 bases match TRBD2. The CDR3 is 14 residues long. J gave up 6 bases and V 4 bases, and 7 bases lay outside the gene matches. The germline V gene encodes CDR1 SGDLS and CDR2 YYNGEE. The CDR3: CASSFLAGVGEQYF. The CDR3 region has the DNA TGTGCCAGCAGCTTCCTAGCGGGAGTCGGCGAGCAGTACTTC. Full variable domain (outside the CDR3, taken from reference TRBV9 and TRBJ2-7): DSGVTQTPKHLITATGQRVTLRCSPRSGDLSVYWYQQSLDQGLQFLIQYYNGEERAKGNILERFSAQQFPDLHSELNLSSLELGDSALYFCASSFLAGVGEQYFGPGTRLTVT.

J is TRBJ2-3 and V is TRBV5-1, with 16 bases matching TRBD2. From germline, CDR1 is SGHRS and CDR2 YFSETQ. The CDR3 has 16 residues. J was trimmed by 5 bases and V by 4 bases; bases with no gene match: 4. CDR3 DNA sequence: TGCGCCAGCAGCCCGGGGACTAGCGGGAGGGGAGATACGCAGTATTTT. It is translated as CASSPGTSGRGDTQYF.

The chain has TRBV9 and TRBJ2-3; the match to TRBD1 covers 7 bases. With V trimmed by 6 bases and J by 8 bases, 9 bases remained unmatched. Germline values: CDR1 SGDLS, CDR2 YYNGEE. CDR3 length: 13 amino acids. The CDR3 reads CASTEGAFGTQYF. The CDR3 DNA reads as TGTGCCAGCACCGAGGGGGCATTCGGTACGCAGTATTTT.

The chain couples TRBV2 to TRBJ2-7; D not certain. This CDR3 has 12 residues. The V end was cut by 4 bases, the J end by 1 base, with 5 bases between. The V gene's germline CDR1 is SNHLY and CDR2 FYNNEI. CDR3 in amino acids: CASSAGSYEQYF. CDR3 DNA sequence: TGTGCCAGCAGTGCGGGTTCCTACGAGCAGTACTTC.

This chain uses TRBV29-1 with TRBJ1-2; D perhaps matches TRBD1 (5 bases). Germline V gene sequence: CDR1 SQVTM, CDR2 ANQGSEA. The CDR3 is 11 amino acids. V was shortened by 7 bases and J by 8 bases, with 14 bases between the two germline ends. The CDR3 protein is CSAGSGLGYTF. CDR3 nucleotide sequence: TGCAGCGCAGGTTCGGGGCTGGGCTACACCTTC.

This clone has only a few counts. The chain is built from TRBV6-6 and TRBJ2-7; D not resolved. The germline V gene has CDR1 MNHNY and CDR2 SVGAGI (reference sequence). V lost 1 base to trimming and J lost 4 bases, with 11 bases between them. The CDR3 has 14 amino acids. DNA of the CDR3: TGTGCCAGCAGTTACTTGCCATTAGGTTACGAGCAGTACTTC. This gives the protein CASSYLPLGYEQYF.

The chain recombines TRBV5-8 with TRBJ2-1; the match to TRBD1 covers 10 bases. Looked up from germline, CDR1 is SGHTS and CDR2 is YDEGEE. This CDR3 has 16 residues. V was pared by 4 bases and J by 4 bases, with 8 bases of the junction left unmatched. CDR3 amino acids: CASSRSPGQGYNEQFF. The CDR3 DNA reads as TGTGCCAGCAGCCGTTCCCCGGGACAGGGGTACAATGAGCAGTTCTTC.

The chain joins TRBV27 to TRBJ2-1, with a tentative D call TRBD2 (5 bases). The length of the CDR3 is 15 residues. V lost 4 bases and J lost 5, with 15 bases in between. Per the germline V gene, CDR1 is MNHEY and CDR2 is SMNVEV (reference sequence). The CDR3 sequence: CASSSGGLGNNEQFF. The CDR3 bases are TGTGCCAGCAGTTCTGGCGGGCTGGGGAACAATGAGCAGTTCTTC.